This TCR beta chain was documented in a study of blood T cell repertoires in COVID-19. Turning to the study itself: COVID-19 samples from acute and convalescent phases originated in the United States, Italy and Spain.

Original processing methods: Estimates of nucleated cell counts were drawn from the amplification of reference gene primers. TCRdb keeps only in-frame clones here, not all; method: immunoSEQ multiplex PCR. V, J and clone size reflect that table, while D and trimming were determined from the DNA. The data show about 100,000 clones, with around four fifths seen just once and under 35% held by the top ten. CDR1 is SEHNR, CDR2 FQNEAQ, per germline (reference sequence). The ends lost 4 bases at V and 2 bases at J; junction bases unmatched: 6. This CDR3 region has 16 residues. The chain combines TRBV7-9 with TRBJ2-3; 10 nucleotides match TRBD1. The sequencing sample was made of peripheral blood. The source is a man between 65 and 80 years old with active or convalescent COVID-19. The CDR3 spells CASSWTGTGATDTQYF. The DNA of the CDR3 is TGTGCCAGCAGCTGGACCGGGACAGGGGCCACAGATACGCAGTATTTT.